These 30 T cell receptor beta chains originate from one sample sequenced in a study of CXCR3-negative and CXCR3-positive naive CD8 T cells. The libraries of TRB cDNA were constructed through 5' RACE using UMI labels. From its re-call of the 5' RACE reads, TCRdb lists each CDR3 protein once, without DNA. The table lists under 85,000 distinct CDR3 sequences, with about 0.62% in the top ten. Study-level results: More hydrophobic TRB CDR3s occurred in CXCR3-positive than in CXCR3-negative naive cells.

Their antigen targets remain unknown. The sequencing input was naive CXCR3+ CD8+ T cells from blood. Subset described: CD45RO-CCR7+CD27+CD95- naive CD8+ T cells expressing CXCR3 (TNR3+). The source is a human donor in good health. Some clones in this sample may be carry-over from other donors' samples.

The rearrangement uses TRBV5-1 and TRBJ2-7; TCRdb calls TRBD1, which cannot be checked without DNA. The length of the CDR3 is 12 residues. Germline values: CDR1 SGHRS, CDR2 YFSETQ. The CDR3 loop reads CASRFQGDEQYF. The variable domain in full, completed from reference TRBV5-1 and TRBJ2-7, reads KAGVTQTPRYLIKTRGQQVTLSCSPISGHRSVSWYQQTPGQGLQFLFEYFSETQRNKGNFPGRFSGRQFSNSRSEMNVSTLELGDSALYLCASRFQGDEQYFGPGTRLTVT.

The rearrangement joins TRBV15 to TRBJ2-7; TCRdb proposes TRBD1, but this gene call is untestable without DNA. Germline lookup yields CDR1 LNHNV and CDR2 YYDKDF (reference sequence). The CDR3 is 14 amino acids. This CDR3 reads CATSREIGGYEQYF.

The rearrangement joins TRBV6-5 to TRBJ2-7; checking the TCRdb D call of TRBD1 is not possible without DNA. Germline lookup yields CDR1 MNHEY and CDR2 SVGAGI. The length of the CDR3 is 15 residues. The CDR3 spells CASSYRGTSLYEQYF.

V gene TRBV29-1 combines with J gene TRBJ2-4; TCRdb's D call, TRBD1, is unchecked because there is no DNA. The CDR3 consists of 11 residues. Germline-derived CDR1 and CDR2 are SQVTM and ANQGSEA. Here the CDR3 reads CSVVDSNIQYF.

The chain is built from TRBV13 and TRBJ2-5; TCRdb returns TRBD1, unconfirmable since there is no DNA. Looked up from germline, CDR1 is PRHDT and CDR2 is FYEKMQ (reference sequence). This CDR3 is built from 13 residues. CDR3 in amino acids: CASSSRGGETQYF.

The chain employs TRBV5-1 and TRBJ1-2; the D call from TCRdb, TRBD1, cannot be confirmed without DNA. Germline values: CDR1 SGHRS, CDR2 YFSETQ. This CDR3 is 12 amino acids long. The chain's CDR3 is CASSLEGLGYTF.

The chain recombines TRBV20-1 with TRBJ2-4; TCRdb's D call, TRBD1, is unchecked because there is no DNA. This CDR3 has 14 residues. CDR1 and CDR2 (germline): DFQATT, SNEGSKA (reference sequence). The CDR3 region is CSFSQGEAKNIQYF.

The chain couples TRBV28 to TRBJ2-7. This CDR3 is built from 12 residues. The V gene's germline CDR1 is MDHEN and CDR2 SYDVKM. The CDR3 region is CASSRGSLEQYF.

This chain uses TRBV20-1 with TRBJ2-7; TCRdb calls TRBD2, which cannot be checked without DNA. The CDR3 length is 16 residues. Germline V gene lookup returns CDR1 DFQATT and CDR2 SNEGSKA (reference sequence). This CDR3 is CSASVPGLAPAYEQYF.

The gene calls are TRBV7-9 and TRBJ2-3; TCRdb outputs TRBD2, but without DNA this stays unchecked. This CDR3 spans 16 amino acids. Per the germline V gene, CDR1 is SEHNR and CDR2 is FQNEAQ (reference sequence). The CDR3 is CATPTTSGGGTDTQYF.

This chain links TRBV7-9 with TRBJ2-1; there is no DNA to check the TCRdb D call of TRBD2. The CDR3 has 16 residues. Germline loops: CDR1 SEHNR, CDR2 FQNEAQ (reference sequence). This chain's CDR3 is CASSLSGTSGNNEQFF.

This chain connects TRBV6-5 to TRBJ2-1; the D call from TCRdb, TRBD1, cannot be confirmed without DNA. Germline loops: CDR1 MNHEY, CDR2 SVGAGI. This CDR3 has 17 amino acids. CDR3 protein: CASSYDRGISSYNEQFF.

The genes are TRBV20-1 and TRBJ2-7; TCRdb names TRBD1, which stays unverified in the absence of DNA. CDR1 is DFQATT, CDR2 SNEGSKA, per germline (reference sequence). The CDR3 is 14 amino acids. CDR3 sequence: CSADDRGPLYEQYF.

The CDR3 protein is CASSSLTSGRIHNEQFF. The chain recombines TRBV9 with TRBJ2-1; TCRdb's D call, TRBD2, is unchecked because there is no DNA. This CDR3 is 17 amino acids long. CDR1 is SGDLS, CDR2 YYNGEE, per germline.

The rearrangement uses TRBV24-1 and TRBJ2-1; no DNA is available, so the TRBD1 call from TCRdb remains unchecked. Looked up from germline, CDR1 is KGHDR and CDR2 is SFDVKD. This CDR3 has 13 residues. CDR3 residues: CATSDRQGDEQFF.

The rearrangement links TRBV25-1 to TRBJ1-5; checking the TCRdb D call of TRBD1 is not possible without DNA. The CDR3 length is 13 residues. Per germline, CDR1 MGHDK and CDR2 SYGVNS. The CDR3 region is CASSEGAYQPQHF. Full variable domain (missing parts from reference TRBV25-1 and TRBJ1-5): EADIYQTPRYLVIGTGKKITLECSQTMGHDKMYWYQQDPGMELHLIHYSYGVNSTEKGDLSSESTVSRIRTEHFPLTLESARPSHTSQYLCASSEGAYQPQHFGDGTRLSIL.

This chain connects TRBV6-6 to TRBJ2-4; TCRdb selects TRBD1, and the lack of DNA leaves this call unchecked. The CDR3 extends over 19 amino acids. The germline gives CDR1 MNHNY, CDR2 SVGAGI (reference sequence). The chain's CDR3 is CASSYVAGKSFAAKNIQYF.

The gene calls are TRBV12-3 or TRBV12-4 and TRBJ1-5; there is no DNA to check the TCRdb D call of TRBD1. This CDR3 has 12 residues. The CDR3 loop is CASSSGVQPQHF.

The chain uses TRBV9 and TRBJ2-7; TCRdb picks TRBD1, but there is no DNA to check that call. CDR1 is SGDLS, CDR2 YYNGEE, per germline. The CDR3 covers 15 residues. The CDR3 sequence: CASSVGGTGSYEQYF.

The chain recombines TRBV5-6 with TRBJ2-3; TCRdb lists TRBD1, though no DNA is available to test this call. This CDR3 has 16 amino acids. Germline CDR1 reads SGHDT; CDR2 reads YYEEEE. The CDR3 is CASSLAGTGDTDTQYF.

This chain connects TRBV20-1 to TRBJ2-5; TCRdb indicates TRBD1, and absent DNA this call remains unverified. Looked up from germline, CDR1 is DFQATT and CDR2 is SNEGSKA (reference sequence). This CDR3 is 17 amino acids long. CDR3 amino acids: CSARVELRGRNQETQYF.

The chain carries TRBV11-1 and TRBJ1-1; TCRdb names TRBD1, which stays unverified in the absence of DNA. Per germline, CDR1 SGHAT and CDR2 FQDESV (reference sequence). CDR3 length: 14 residues. CDR3 sequence: CASSPFSTGTEAFF.

The rearrangement joins TRBV5-1 to TRBJ2-3. Germline V gene data show CDR1 as SGHRS and CDR2 as YFSETQ. The CDR3 is 13 residues long. CDR3 residues: CASSLASTDTQYF.

This chain uses TRBV29-1 with TRBJ1-3. Germline CDR1 is SQVTM and CDR2 is ANQGSEA. This CDR3 comprises 12 residues. The CDR3 sequence is CSASGSGNTIYF.

This CDR3 reads CASSPRREVGYGYTF. This chain connects TRBV19 to TRBJ1-2. Germline V gene lookup returns CDR1 LNHDA and CDR2 SQIVND (reference sequence). The length of the CDR3 is 15 residues.

The chain recombines TRBV29-1 with TRBJ2-3; TCRdb picks TRBD1, but there is no DNA to check that call. Per germline, CDR1 SQVTM and CDR2 ANQGSEA. The CDR3 loop spans 13 amino acids. The CDR3 loop is CGSGTQNWDTQYF.

The V gene is TRBV15, the J gene TRBJ1-5; TCRdb's D call of TRBD1 is untestable without DNA. The CDR3 contains 15 residues. Germline-derived CDR1 and CDR2 are LNHNV and YYDKDF (reference sequence). The CDR3: CATSSTPGGIQPQHF.

This chain connects TRBV6-2 or TRBV6-3 to TRBJ2-1; with no DNA, the TCRdb D assignment of TRBD1 cannot be verified. Germline CDR1 and CDR2: MNHEY and SVGEGT. This CDR3 has 15 amino acids. CDR3 protein: CASPIGTGDYNEQFF.

The rearrangement links TRBV28 to TRBJ2-2; TCRdb's D call of TRBD2 is untestable without DNA. This CDR3 region has 16 residues. CDR1 and CDR2 from the germline V gene are MDHEN and SYDVKM. The CDR3 loop is CASSLTSGSFTGELFF.

The gene calls are TRBV5-1 and TRBJ2-1. The CDR3 spans 13 residues. Germline CDR1 and CDR2: SGHRS and YFSETQ. CDR3 sequence: CASSLDGYNEQFF.